The source of this T cell receptor beta chain is a study of blood T cell repertoires in COVID-19. Across the study: The United States, Italy and Spain supplied acute and convalescent COVID-19 samples.

Sequencing used immunoSEQ multiplex PCR; TCRdb keeps in-frame clones, though not all of them. The repertoire holds around 42,000 clones, around 85% seen once, with roughly an eighth in the top ten. This CDR3 spans 16 amino acids. Looked up from germline, CDR1 is LGHDT and CDR2 is YNNKEL (reference sequence). Germline trimming cut 4 bases from V and 1 base from J; bases unmatched to any gene: 6. The chain couples TRBV3-1 (or the pseudogene TRBV3-2) to TRBJ2-3; 9 bases are a match to TRBD2. The sample consisted of peripheral blood. The TCR comes from a human donor in a cohort sampled during active COVID-19. CDR3 sequence: CASSPGERGGTDTQYF. In DNA, the CDR3 is TGTGCCAGCAGCCCAGGCGAGCGGGGGGGCACAGATACGCAGTATTTT.